This T cell receptor beta chain was captured in a study of tumor and adjacent non-tumor tissue in lung cancer. Whole-study context: Each sample yielded about 4.17 million productive TCRbeta reads on average.

Many counts were recorded for this clonotype. The CDR3 runs 13 residues. V was shortened by 2 bases and J by 5 bases, with 8 bases between the two germline ends. CDR1 and CDR2 from the germline V gene are KGHDR and SFDVKD. No cell sorting was done before RNA was extracted from the tissue. Between August and November 2014, newly diagnosed, chemotherapy-naive lung cancer patients underwent thoracic surgery in China. Three rounds of nested PCR, following a modified ARM-PCR protocol, produced the TCRbeta library. Each CDR3 protein gets one entry after TCRdb re-called the multiplex PCR reads with MiXCR. Of 65,000 to 75,000 distinct CDR3 sequences in the sample, about three quarters were seen once.

The receptor comes from a man in his 60s with non-small cell lung cancer. Sample: lung tumor tissue. The chain uses TRBV24-1 and TRBJ2-5, with a tentative D call TRBD1 (6 bases). CDR3 nucleotides: TGTGCCACCAGTGATTCAGGGGTCGAGACCCAGTACTTC. Translating it yields CATSDSGVETQYF.